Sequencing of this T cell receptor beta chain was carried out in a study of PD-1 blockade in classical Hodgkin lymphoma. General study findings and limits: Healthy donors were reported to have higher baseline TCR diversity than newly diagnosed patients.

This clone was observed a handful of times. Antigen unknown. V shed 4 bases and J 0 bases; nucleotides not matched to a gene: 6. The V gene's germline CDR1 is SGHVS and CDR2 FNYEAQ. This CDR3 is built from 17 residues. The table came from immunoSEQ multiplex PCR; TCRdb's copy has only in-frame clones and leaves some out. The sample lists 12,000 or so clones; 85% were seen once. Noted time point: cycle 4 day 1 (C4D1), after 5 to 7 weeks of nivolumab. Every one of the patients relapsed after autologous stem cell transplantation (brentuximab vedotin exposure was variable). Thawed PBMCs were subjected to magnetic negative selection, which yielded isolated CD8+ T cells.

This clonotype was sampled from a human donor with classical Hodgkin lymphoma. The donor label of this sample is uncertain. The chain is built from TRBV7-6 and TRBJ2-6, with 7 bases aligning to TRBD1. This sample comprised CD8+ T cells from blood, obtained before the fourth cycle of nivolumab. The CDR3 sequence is CASSYGTENSGANVLTF. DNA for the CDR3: TGTGCCAGCAGCTATGGGACAGAAAACTCTGGGGCCAACGTCCTGACTTTC.